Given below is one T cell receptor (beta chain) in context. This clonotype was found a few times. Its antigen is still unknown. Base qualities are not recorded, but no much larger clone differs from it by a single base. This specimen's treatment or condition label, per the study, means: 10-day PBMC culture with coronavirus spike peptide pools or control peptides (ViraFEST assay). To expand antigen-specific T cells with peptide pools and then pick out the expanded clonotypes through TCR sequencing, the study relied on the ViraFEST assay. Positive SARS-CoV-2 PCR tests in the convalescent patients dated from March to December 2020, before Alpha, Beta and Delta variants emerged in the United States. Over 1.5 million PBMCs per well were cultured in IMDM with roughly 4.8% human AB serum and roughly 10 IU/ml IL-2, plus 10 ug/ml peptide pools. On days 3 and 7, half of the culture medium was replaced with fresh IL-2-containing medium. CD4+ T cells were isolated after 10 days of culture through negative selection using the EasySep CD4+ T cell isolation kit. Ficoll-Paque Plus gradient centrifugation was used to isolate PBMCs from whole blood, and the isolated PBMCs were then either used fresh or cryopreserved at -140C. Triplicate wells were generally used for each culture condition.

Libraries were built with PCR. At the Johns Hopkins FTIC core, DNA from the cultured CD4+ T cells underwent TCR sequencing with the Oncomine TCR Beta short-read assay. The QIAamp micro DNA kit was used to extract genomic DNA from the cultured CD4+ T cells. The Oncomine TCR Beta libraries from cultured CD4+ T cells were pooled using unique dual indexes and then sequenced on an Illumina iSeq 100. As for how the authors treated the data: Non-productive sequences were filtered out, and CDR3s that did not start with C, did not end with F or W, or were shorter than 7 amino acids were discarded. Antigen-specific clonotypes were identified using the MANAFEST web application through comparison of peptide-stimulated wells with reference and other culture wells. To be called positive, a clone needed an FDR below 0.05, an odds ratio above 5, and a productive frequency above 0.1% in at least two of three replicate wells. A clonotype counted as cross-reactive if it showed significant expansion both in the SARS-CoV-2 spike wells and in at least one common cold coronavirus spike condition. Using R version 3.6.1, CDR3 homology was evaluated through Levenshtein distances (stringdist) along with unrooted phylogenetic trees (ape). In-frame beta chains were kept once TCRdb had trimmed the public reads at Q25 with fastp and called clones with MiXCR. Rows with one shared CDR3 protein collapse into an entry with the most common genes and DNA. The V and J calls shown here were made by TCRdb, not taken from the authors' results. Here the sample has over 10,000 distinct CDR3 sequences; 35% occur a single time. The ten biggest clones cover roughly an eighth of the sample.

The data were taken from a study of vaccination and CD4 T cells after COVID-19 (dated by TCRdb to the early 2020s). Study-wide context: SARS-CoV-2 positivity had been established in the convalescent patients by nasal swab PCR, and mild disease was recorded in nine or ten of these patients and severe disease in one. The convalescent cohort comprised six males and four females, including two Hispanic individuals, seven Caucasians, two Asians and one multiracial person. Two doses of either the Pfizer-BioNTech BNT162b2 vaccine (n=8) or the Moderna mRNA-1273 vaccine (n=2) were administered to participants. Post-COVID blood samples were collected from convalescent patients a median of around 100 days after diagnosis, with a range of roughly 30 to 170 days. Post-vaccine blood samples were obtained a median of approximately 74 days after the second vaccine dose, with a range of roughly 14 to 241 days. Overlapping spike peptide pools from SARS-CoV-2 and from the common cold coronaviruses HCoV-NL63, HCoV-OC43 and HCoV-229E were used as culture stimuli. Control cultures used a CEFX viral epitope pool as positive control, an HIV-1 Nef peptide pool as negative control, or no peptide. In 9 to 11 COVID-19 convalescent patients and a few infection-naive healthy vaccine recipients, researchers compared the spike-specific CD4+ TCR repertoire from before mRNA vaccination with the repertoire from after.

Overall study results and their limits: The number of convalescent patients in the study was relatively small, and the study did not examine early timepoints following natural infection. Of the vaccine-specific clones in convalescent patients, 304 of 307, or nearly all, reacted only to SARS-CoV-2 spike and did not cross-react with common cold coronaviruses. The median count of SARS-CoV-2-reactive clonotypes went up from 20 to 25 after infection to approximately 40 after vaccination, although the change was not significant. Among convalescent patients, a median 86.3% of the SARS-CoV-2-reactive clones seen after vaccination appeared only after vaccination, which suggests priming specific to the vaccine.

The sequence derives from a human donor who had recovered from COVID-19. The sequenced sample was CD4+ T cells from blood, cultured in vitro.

This receptor has the CDR3 CASSLQPGDTEAFF. DNA sequence: TGTGCCAGCAGCCTCCAACCGGGGGACACTGAAGCTTTCTTT. The rearranged chain carries TRBV11-2 and TRBJ1-1; a weak D assignment points to TRBD1 (5 bases agree). Measured from the cysteine to the phenylalanine, the CDR3 is 14 residues long. The entry retains the CDR3 DNA only, 42 bases that are in frame from base 1. V is clipped by 5 bases and J by 3 bases, and the sequence between their germline boundaries is 13 bases long. In the germline V gene, CDR1 corresponds to SGHAT and CDR2 to FQNNGV.